These 7 T cell receptor beta chains share one sample of origin, sequenced in a study of T cells in narcolepsy. The data were produced by immunoSEQ multiplex PCR, yet TCRdb's version contains in-frame clones alone and is incomplete. Of about 22,000 clones in the sample, about 81% were seen once. Sequencing used memory (CD45RA-) CD4+ T cells from blood. These receptors originate from a human donor in good health.

The gene calls are TRBV11-3 and TRBJ2-1; possible D gene TRBD1, 5 bases. V lost 2 bases and J 6 bases, leaving 14 bases between the germline ends. The germline CDR1 and CDR2 sequences are SGHNT and YENEEA. The CDR3 is 15 residues long. CDR3 coding DNA: TGTGCCAGCAGCTTACAGATAGGGGCAACCAATGAGCAGTTCTTC. It is translated as CASSLQIGATNEQFF.

In its sample, this clone was seen once. V and J are TRBV6-5 and TRBJ1-5; maybe TRBD1 (5 bases). There are 13 residues in the CDR3. Trimming stripped 7 bases from V and 0 bases from J, with 7 bases between. Germline V CDR1 and CDR2: MNHEY, SVGAGI. CDR3 sequence reads: CASMGDSNQPQHF. CDR3 coding DNA: TGTGCCAGCATGGGGGATAGCAATCAGCCCCAGCATTTT.

V and J are TRBV19 and TRBJ1-1; 8 bases agree with TRBD1. Germline CDR1 LNHDA, CDR2 SQIVND (reference sequence). This CDR3 is built from 15 residues. Unmatched junction bases numbered 4, after V lost 3 bases and J lost 1 base. This CDR3 is CASSIRTGRNTEAFF. The CDR3 DNA reads as TGTGCCAGTAGTATCCGGACAGGGCGGAACACTGAAGCTTTCTTT.

This clone has only a few counts. V gene TRBV6-1 combines with J gene TRBJ1-3; D is unclear. This CDR3 has 15 residues. V was cut by 7 bases and J by 0 bases, with 13 bases left in between. Germline assignment: CDR1 MNHNS and CDR2 SASEGT. In nucleotides, the CDR3 is TGTGCCAGCAAAAGGACGGGGAACTCTGGAAACACCATATATTTT. Protein product: CASKRTGNSGNTIYF.

The V gene is TRBV12-5, the J gene TRBJ2-1, with 12 bases that match TRBD2. Germline V lookup: CDR1 LGHNT, CDR2 FRNRAP. The V segment lost 4 bases and the J segment 7 bases; nucleotides outside the gene matches: 11. The CDR3 runs 17 residues. The CDR3 here is CASGSPRLAGEPNEQFF. CDR3 in DNA: TGTGCTAGTGGTTCCCCTCGACTAGCGGGGGAACCAAATGAGCAGTTCTTC.

With regard to this clone: The sample carries other DNA sequences with the same CDR3. J is TRBJ2-2 and V is TRBV14; TRBD2 matches at 11 bases. V lost 3 bases to trimming and J lost 3 bases; unmatched junction nucleotides: 12. The germline gives CDR1 SGHDN, CDR2 FVKESK. This CDR3 spans 19 amino acids. DNA for the CDR3: TGTGCCAGCAGCCAGGCCGGGGCTAGCGGGGGGACCTACACCGGGGAGCTGTTTTTT. Translated, it gives CASSQAGASGGTYTGELFF.

This clone was counted a few times. The chain employs TRBV10-3 and TRBJ2-1; TRBD2 aligns across 9 bases. Trimming took 11 bases from V and 7 from J; bases not matched to a gene: 12. The CDR3 contains 14 residues. Germline V gene sequence: CDR1 ENHRY, CDR2 SYGVKD. The chain's CDR3 is CASNGRGGENEQFF. Written as DNA, the CDR3 is TGTGCCTCCAACGGGCGGGGGGGCGAAAATGAGCAGTTCTTC.